These 32 T cell receptor beta chains were all obtained from the same sample, sequenced in a study of T cell responses to AZD1222 COVID-19 vaccine. The data were produced by immunoSEQ multiplex PCR, yet TCRdb's version contains in-frame clones alone and is incomplete. The data contain approximately 150,000 clones, around nine tenths of them singletons. The sequencing used peripheral blood, collected on day 0 of AZD1222 vaccination. All receptors derive from an adult in good health.

CDR3 loop: CASSKGTATNEKLFF. The CDR3 DNA is TGTGCCAGTAGTAAGGGGACAGCAACTAATGAAAAACTGTTTTTT. The rearrangement joins TRBV19 to TRBJ1-4; TRBD1 matches 7 bases. Per germline, CDR1 LNHDA and CDR2 SQIVND (reference sequence). V shed 4 bases, J shed 0 bases, and the junction held 2 bases outside the gene matches. The CDR3 totals 15 residues.

This chain connects TRBV7-8 to TRBJ1-4; D call uncertain. V was pared by 1 base and J by 8 bases, with 14 bases between. The CDR3 totals 15 residues. Germline-derived CDR1 and CDR2 are SGHVS and FQNEAQ. DNA of the CDR3: TGTGCCAGCAGCTTAGACGTACGTACTCGAGAAAAACTGTTTTTT. This gives the protein CASSLDVRTREKLFF.

The chain links TRBV7-9 to TRBJ2-1, with TRBD2 matching over 7 bases. V lost 8 bases, J lost 1 base, and 11 bases stayed unmatched. Germline V CDR1 and CDR2: SEHNR, FQNEAQ (reference sequence). The CDR3 totals 16 residues. The CDR3 region is CASCDQAGGSYNEQFF. The CDR3 DNA reads as TGTGCCAGCTGTGACCAGGCCGGGGGGTCCTACAATGAGCAGTTCTTC.

The chain employs TRBV30 and TRBJ1-1, with D perhaps matching TRBD1 (6 bases). Germline V gene sequence: CDR1 GTSNPN, CDR2 SVGIG (reference sequence). V lost 2 bases and J lost 1, with 17 bases in between. The CDR3 is 16 residues long. The DNA for the CDR3 is TGTGCCTGGAGTTCCCCAGGGGCCCTCTCGAACACTGAAGCTTTCTTT. It specifies CAWSSPGALSNTEAFF.

The genes are TRBV18 and TRBJ1-5; 7 nucleotides match TRBD1. Losses at the gene ends were 1 base for V and 7 bases for J; bases not matched to a gene: 13. Germline V gene data show CDR1 as KGHSH and CDR2 as LQKENI. This CDR3 contains 17 residues. CDR3 coding DNA: TGTGCCAGCTCACCACGCTCTGGGAGGGGGCTGGGGCAGCCCCAGCATTTT. Amino acid sequence: CASSPRSGRGLGQPQHF.

This clone occurred a few times. The chain links TRBV19 to TRBJ2-3; no definite D call. The germline gives CDR1 LNHDA, CDR2 SQIVND (reference sequence). V was shortened by 3 bases and J by 0 bases, with 10 bases between the two germline ends. The CDR3 consists of 15 residues. The CDR3 region is CASSIKDGSTDTQYF. CDR3 nucleotide sequence: TGTGCCAGTAGTATCAAGGACGGAAGCACAGATACGCAGTATTTT.

The gene calls are TRBV5-1 and TRBJ1-1; D not certain. The CDR3 is 13 residues long. Between the trimmed V and J ends, which lost 5 bases and 3 bases, there was a span of 11 bases. Germline CDR1 and CDR2: SGHRS and YFSETQ. The CDR3 here is CASSTGFYTEAFF. Here the CDR3 DNA reads TGCGCCAGCAGTACGGGGTTTTACACTGAAGCTTTCTTT.

This rearrangement joins TRBV5-1 to TRBJ2-7; 11 positions match TRBD1. Trimming removed 5 bases from V and 6 bases from J; junction bases left unmatched: 7. The CDR3 extends over 14 amino acids. Germline values: CDR1 SGHRS, CDR2 YFSETQ. CDR3 amino acids: CASSAPGQGGEQYF. DNA of the CDR3: TGCGCCAGCAGTGCGCCGGGACAGGGGGGCGAGCAGTACTTC.

This rearrangement joins TRBV18 to TRBJ1-5; a weak D match, TRBD1 (5 bases). The CDR3 runs 14 residues. Germline V lookup: CDR1 KGHSH, CDR2 LQKENI. Trimming took 5 bases from V and 4 from J, leaving 12 bases between them. The CDR3: CASSSPGGNQPQHF. The CDR3 bases are TGTGCCAGCTCATCCCCCGGGGGAAATCAGCCCCAGCATTTT.

For the CDR3, the DNA is TGTGCCAGCAGCTTAGTCGGGGATGGCTACACCTTC. Residues: CASSLVGDGYTF. This chain connects TRBV7-9 to TRBJ1-2, with D hard to call. Germline V CDR1 and CDR2: SEHNR, FQNEAQ (reference sequence). This CDR3 spans 12 amino acids. The V end lost 1 base, the J end lost 6 bases, and 6 bases lay between the germline ends. Drawing the rest from reference TRBV7-9 and TRBJ1-2, the complete variable domain is DTGVSQNPRHKITKRGQNVTFRCDPISEHNRLYWYRQTLGQGPEFLTYFQNEAQLEKSRLLSDRFSAERPKGSFSTLEIQRTEQGDSAMYLCASSLVGDGYTFGSGTRLTVV.

V gene TRBV5-1 combines with J gene TRBJ2-7; a possible D gene is TRBD1 (5 bases). This CDR3 comprises 13 residues. CDR1 is SGHRS, CDR2 YFSETQ, per germline. Trimming cost V 2 bases and J 3 bases, with 9 bases left between them. The CDR3 is CASSFREGYEQYF. For the CDR3, the DNA is TGCGCCAGCAGCTTCAGGGAAGGCTACGAGCAGTACTTC.

The gene calls are TRBV4-1 and TRBJ2-1; D gene unclear. The germline V gene has CDR1 MGHRA and CDR2 YSYEKL. The CDR3 runs 16 residues. Trimming shortened V by 2 bases and J by 0 bases, and 11 bases separated the two germline ends. The CDR3 sequence: CASSQISGISYNEQFF. CDR3 DNA sequence: TGCGCCAGCAGCCAAATATCAGGAATCTCCTACAATGAGCAGTTCTTC.

Details on this clone: The same CDR3 also results from other DNA sequences found in this sample. CDR3 nucleotides: TGTGCCAGCAGACTAGCGGGAGGGCCCTACGAGCAGTACTTC. Translation gives CASRLAGGPYEQYF. The genes are TRBV2 and TRBJ2-7, with 13 bases identical to TRBD2. This CDR3 region has 14 residues. Trimming at V came to 6 bases and at J to 2 bases, leaving 1 base not matched to a gene. Germline V lookup: CDR1 SNHLY, CDR2 FYNNEI.

The chain's CDR3 is CASSPPGRHNSPLHF. CDR3 nucleotide sequence: TGTGCCAGCAGCCCACCGGGACGTCATAATTCACCCCTCCACTTT. V and J are TRBV5-6 and TRBJ1-6, with a weak D call TRBD1 (5 bases). Germline CDR1 and CDR2: SGHDT and YYEEEE. Trimming removed 4 bases from V and 5 bases from J, with 13 bases in between. This CDR3 region has 15 residues.

This clone came up once. The rearrangement links TRBV5-1 to TRBJ2-5, with 7 bases that match TRBD2. The CDR3 is 14 residues long. V lost 0 bases to trimming and J lost 4 bases; unmatched junction nucleotides: 3. The germline V gene has CDR1 SGHRS and CDR2 YFSETQ. The CDR3 protein is CASSLAGLGETQYF. CDR3 DNA sequence: TGCGCCAGCAGCTTGGCCGGACTAGGAGAGACCCAGTACTTC.

This clone was found a few times. The chain uses TRBV5-6 and TRBJ2-7, with TRBD2 matching 13 bases. V shed 6 bases, J shed 3 bases, and the junction held 6 bases outside the gene matches. Germline V gene lookup returns CDR1 SGHDT and CDR2 YYEEEE. The CDR3 is 15 amino acids. This chain's CDR3 is CASNKGLAGVYEQYF. The CDR3 DNA reads TGTGCCAGCAACAAAGGACTAGCGGGGGTCTACGAGCAGTACTTC.

V usage is TRBV7-2 and J usage is TRBJ1-4; no definite D call. Germline lookup yields CDR1 SGHTA and CDR2 FQGNSA. Trimming took off 1 base at V and 10 bases at J, with 16 bases between the two ends. This CDR3 has 15 amino acids. The CDR3, as DNA: TGTGCCAGCAGCTTAGGGACGGGTTTAGGAGGAAAACTGTTTTTT. It specifies CASSLGTGLGGKLFF.

V usage is TRBV11-2 and J usage is TRBJ2-1; no definite D call. The germline CDR1 and CDR2 sequences are SGHAT and FQNNGV. V lost 3 bases, J lost 0 bases, and 6 bases lay in between. The CDR3 runs 14 residues. For the CDR3, the DNA is TGTGCCAGCAGCTTCCAGAGCTCCTACAATGAGCAGTTCTTC. It encodes CASSFQSSYNEQFF.

This rearrangement joins TRBV19 to TRBJ1-1, with a tentative D call TRBD1 (5 bases). Germline V gene data show CDR1 as LNHDA and CDR2 as SQIVND (reference sequence). CDR3 size: 14 residues. With 8 bases removed from V and 0 bases from J, the gap between germline ends came to 13 bases. CDR3 DNA sequence: TGTGCCAGTCAAGAGGACACAATGAACACTGAAGCTTTCTTT. This encodes CASQEDTMNTEAFF.

This sequence joins TRBV20-1 and TRBJ2-7, with 8 bases that match TRBD1. V shed 6 bases, J shed 3 bases, and the junction held 10 bases outside the gene matches. CDR1 is DFQATT, CDR2 SNEGSKA, per germline (reference sequence). The CDR3 consists of 14 residues. The CDR3 loop is CSASPRQGLYEQYF. The CDR3 nucleotides read TGCAGTGCCAGTCCCCGACAGGGGCTCTACGAGCAGTACTTC.

The chain carries TRBV9 and TRBJ2-7; D gene uncertain. The CDR3 extends over 13 amino acids. CDR1 is SGDLS, CDR2 YYNGEE, per germline. V lost 1 base and J lost 2, with 7 bases in between. DNA of the CDR3: TGTGCCAGCAGCGTACGGCCCGCCTACGAGCAGTACTTC. This translates into CASSVRPAYEQYF.

The chain uses TRBV5-1 and TRBJ2-3, with 9 bases matching TRBD2. Germline loops: CDR1 SGHRS, CDR2 YFSETQ. The V segment lost 5 bases and the J segment 0 bases; nucleotides outside the gene matches: 10. The CDR3 length is 17 residues. The CDR3, as DNA: TGCGCCAGCAGTAGGGCCGGGACTAGCCCTAGCACAGATACGCAGTATTTT. It specifies CASSRAGTSPSTDTQYF.

CDR3 protein: CAWSAWTGNSYEQYF. DNA of the CDR3: TGTGCCTGGAGTGCATGGACAGGGAACTCTTACGAGCAGTACTTC. The chain combines TRBV30 with TRBJ2-7; 8 positions agree with TRBD1. The CDR3 totals 15 residues. Germline trimming cut 1 base from V and 4 bases from J; bases unmatched to any gene: 9. Germline CDR1 is GTSNPN and CDR2 is SVGIG (reference sequence).

V is TRBV7-3 and J is TRBJ2-5, with TRBD2 matching over 8 bases. The V and J ends lost 1 base and 5 bases, in that order; junction bases with no gene match: 0. Germline CDR1 and CDR2: SGHTA and FQGTGA. This CDR3 has 13 amino acids. The CDR3 protein is CASSLSGGETQYF. The CDR3 bases are TGTGCCAGCAGCTTAAGCGGGGGGGAGACCCAGTACTTC.

This CDR3 is CASRGGTGGSYEQYF. In DNA form, the CDR3 reads TGCGCCAGCAGGGGAGGGACAGGGGGTTCATACGAGCAGTACTTC. The chain is built from TRBV10-2 and TRBJ2-7, with 11 bases lining up with TRBD1. The CDR3 totals 15 residues. CDR1 and CDR2 from the germline V gene are WSHSY and SAAADI. The ends lost 6 bases at V and 4 bases at J; junction bases unmatched: 8.

V usage is TRBV27 and J usage is TRBJ1-2; D is undetermined. CDR1 is MNHEY and CDR2 is SMNVEV in the germline V gene (reference sequence). The CDR3 runs 14 residues. Trimming stripped 2 bases from V and 5 bases from J, with 12 bases between. CDR3: CASSLKMVGYGYTF. DNA of the CDR3: TGTGCCAGCAGTTTAAAGATGGTAGGGTATGGCTACACCTTC.

The chain is built from TRBV7-8 and TRBJ2-7, with TRBD2 matching 10 bases. Losses at the gene ends were 4 bases for V and 5 bases for J; bases not matched to a gene: 17. Germline V lookup: CDR1 SGHVS, CDR2 FQNEAQ. CDR3 length: 18 amino acids. Here the CDR3 DNA reads TGTGCCAGCAGCTACTCCGCCGGACTAGCGGAGTCCCTAGACGAGCAGTACTTC. Its protein is CASSYSAGLAESLDEQYF.

The chain carries TRBV18 and TRBJ2-7; 15 bases line up with TRBD2. The CDR3 length is 16 residues. V lost 4 bases, J lost 4 bases, and 5 bases stayed unmatched. The V gene's germline CDR1 is KGHSH and CDR2 LQKENI. The chain's CDR3 is CASSRGGTSGRYEQYF. The CDR3 region has the DNA TGTGCCAGCTCACGGGGCGGGACTAGCGGGAGGTACGAGCAGTACTTC.

This chain uses TRBV2 with TRBJ1-5, with a possible D match to TRBD1 (6 bases). The CDR3 is 15 residues long. CDR1 and CDR2 (germline): SNHLY, FYNNEI. Trimming left V 4 bases short and J 2 bases short, with 12 bases between. CDR3 bases: TGTGCCAGCAGTGTTAGGGCAGGGGGCAATCAGCCCCAGCATTTT. Residues: CASSVRAGGNQPQHF.

The chain is built from TRBV27 and TRBJ2-6, with 7 bases that match TRBD2. The length of the CDR3 is 17 residues. From germline, CDR1 is MNHEY and CDR2 SMNVEV (reference sequence). V gave up 5 bases and J gave up 0 bases; unmatched junction bases: 7. CDR3: CASSAGRGVSGANVLTF. DNA of the CDR3: TGTGCCAGCAGTGCGGGACGGGGGGTCTCTGGGGCCAACGTCCTGACTTTC.

The chain joins TRBV11-2 to TRBJ2-5, with 8 bases lining up with TRBD2. The CDR3 length is 15 residues. J gave up 4 bases and V 8 bases, and 12 bases lay outside the gene matches. Looked up from germline, CDR1 is SGHAT and CDR2 is FQNNGV. As DNA, the CDR3 is TGTGCCAGCGCTGGCCCAGCGGGAGTCGGAGAGACCCAGTACTTC. As protein: CASAGPAGVGETQYF. The whole variable domain, remainder taken from reference TRBV11-2 and TRBJ2-5, is EAGVAQSPRYKIIEKRQSVAFWCNPISGHATLYWYQQILGQGPKLLIQFQNNGVVDDSQLPKDRFSAERLKGVDSTLKIQPAKLEDSAVYLCASAGPAGVGETQYFGPGTRLLVL.

The V call is TRBV19, the J call TRBJ1-2; unclear D gene. The ends were cut back, 1 base at V and 4 bases at J, with 13 bases in the middle. Germline V gives CDR1 LNHDA, CDR2 SQIVND (reference sequence). The CDR3 has 15 amino acids. CDR3 sequence reads: CASSIAPGRVYGYTF. In nucleotides, the CDR3 is TGTGCCAGTAGTATAGCCCCGGGTCGGGTCTATGGCTACACCTTC.